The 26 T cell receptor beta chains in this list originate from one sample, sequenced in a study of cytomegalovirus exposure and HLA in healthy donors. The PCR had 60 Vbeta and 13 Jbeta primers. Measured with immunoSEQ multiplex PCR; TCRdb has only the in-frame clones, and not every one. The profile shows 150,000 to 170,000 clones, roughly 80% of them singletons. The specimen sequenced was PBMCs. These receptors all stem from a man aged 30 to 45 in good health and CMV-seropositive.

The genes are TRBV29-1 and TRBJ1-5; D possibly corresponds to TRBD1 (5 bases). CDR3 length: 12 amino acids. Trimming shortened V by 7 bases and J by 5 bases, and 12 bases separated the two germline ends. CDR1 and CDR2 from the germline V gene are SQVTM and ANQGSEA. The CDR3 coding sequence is TGCAGCGCCGGAGCCAGGGATCAGCCCCAGCATTTT. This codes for CSAGARDQPQHF. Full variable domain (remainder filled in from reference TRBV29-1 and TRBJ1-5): SAVISQKPSRDICQRGTSLTIQCQVDSQVTMMFWYRQQPGQSLTLIATANQGSEATYESGFVIDKFPISRPNLTFSTLTVSNMSPEDSSIYLCSAGARDQPQHFGDGTRLSIL.

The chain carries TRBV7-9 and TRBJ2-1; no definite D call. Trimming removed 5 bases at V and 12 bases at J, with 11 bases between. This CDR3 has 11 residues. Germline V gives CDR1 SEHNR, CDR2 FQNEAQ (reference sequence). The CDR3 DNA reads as TGTGCCAGCAGCCCGGGTGGGTGGCAGTTCTTC. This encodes CASSPGGWQFF. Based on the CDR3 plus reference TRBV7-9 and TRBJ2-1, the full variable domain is DTGVSQNPRHKITKRGQNVTFRCDPISEHNRLYWYRQTLGQGPEFLTYFQNEAQLEKSRLLSDRFSAERPKGSFSTLEIQRTEQGDSAMYLCASSPGGWQFFGPGTRLTVL.

This CDR3 reads CASSLRPERGWYF. The CDR3 coding sequence is TGTGCCAGCAGTTTACGACCCGAACGGGGTTGGTATTTT. The chain recombines TRBV2 with TRBJ2-3; TRBD2 is a possible D gene (5 bases). This CDR3 is 13 amino acids long. Germline lookup yields CDR1 SNHLY and CDR2 FYNNEI. V dropped 5 bases and J dropped 14 bases, with 20 bases sitting between them.

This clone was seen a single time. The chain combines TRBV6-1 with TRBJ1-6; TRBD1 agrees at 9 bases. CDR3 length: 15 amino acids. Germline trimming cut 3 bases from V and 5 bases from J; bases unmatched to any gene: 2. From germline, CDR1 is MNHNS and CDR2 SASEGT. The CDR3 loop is CASSDRTGDNSPLHF. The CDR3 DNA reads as TGTGCCAGCAGTGACAGGACAGGGGATAATTCACCCCTCCACTTT.

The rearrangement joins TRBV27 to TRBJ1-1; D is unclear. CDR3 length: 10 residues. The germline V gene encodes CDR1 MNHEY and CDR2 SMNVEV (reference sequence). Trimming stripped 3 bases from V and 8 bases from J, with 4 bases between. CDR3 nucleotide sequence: TGTGCCAGCAGTTTCAGGGAAGCTTTCTTT. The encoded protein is CASSFREAFF.

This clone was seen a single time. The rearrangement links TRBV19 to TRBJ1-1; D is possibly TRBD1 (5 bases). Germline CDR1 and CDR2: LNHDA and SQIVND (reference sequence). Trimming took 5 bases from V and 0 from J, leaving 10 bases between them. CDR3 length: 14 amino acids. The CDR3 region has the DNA TGTGCCAGTAGTCAACAGGCAGTGAACACTGAAGCTTTCTTT. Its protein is CASSQQAVNTEAFF.

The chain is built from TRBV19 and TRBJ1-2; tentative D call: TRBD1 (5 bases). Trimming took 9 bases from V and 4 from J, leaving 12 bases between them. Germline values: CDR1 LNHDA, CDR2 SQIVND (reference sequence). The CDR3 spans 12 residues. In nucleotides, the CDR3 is TGTGCCAGCCTTGACAGCTCCTATGGCTACACCTTC. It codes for CASLDSSYGYTF.

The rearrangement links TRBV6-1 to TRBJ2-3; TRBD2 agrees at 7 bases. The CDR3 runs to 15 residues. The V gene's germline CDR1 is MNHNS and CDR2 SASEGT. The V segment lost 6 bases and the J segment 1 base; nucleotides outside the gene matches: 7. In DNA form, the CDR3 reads TGTGCCAGCAGCGGGACTATCTCTCGCACAGATACGCAGTATTTT. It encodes CASSGTISRTDTQYF.

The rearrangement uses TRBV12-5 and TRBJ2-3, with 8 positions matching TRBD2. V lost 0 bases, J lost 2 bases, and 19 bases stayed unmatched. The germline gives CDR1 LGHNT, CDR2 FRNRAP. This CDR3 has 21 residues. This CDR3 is CASGLVLGGLDNTFTTDTQYF. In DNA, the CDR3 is TGTGCTAGTGGTTTGGTACTTGGGGGACTAGATAACACCTTTACCACAGATACGCAGTATTTT.

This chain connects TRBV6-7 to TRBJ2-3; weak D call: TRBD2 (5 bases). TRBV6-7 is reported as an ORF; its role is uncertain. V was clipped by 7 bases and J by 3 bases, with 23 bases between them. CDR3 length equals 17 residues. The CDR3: CASTHPYRGLLTDTQYF. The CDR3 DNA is TGTGCCAGCACCCACCCGTACCGGGGATTACTTACAGATACGCAGTATTTT.

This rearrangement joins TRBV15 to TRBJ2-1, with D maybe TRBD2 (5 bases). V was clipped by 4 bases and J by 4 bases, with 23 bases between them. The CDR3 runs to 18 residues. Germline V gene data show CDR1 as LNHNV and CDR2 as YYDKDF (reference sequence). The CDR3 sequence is CATSTFRGSSAAYNEQFF. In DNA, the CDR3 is TGTGCCACCAGCACGTTTAGAGGGTCCTCGGCAGCGTACAATGAGCAGTTCTTC.

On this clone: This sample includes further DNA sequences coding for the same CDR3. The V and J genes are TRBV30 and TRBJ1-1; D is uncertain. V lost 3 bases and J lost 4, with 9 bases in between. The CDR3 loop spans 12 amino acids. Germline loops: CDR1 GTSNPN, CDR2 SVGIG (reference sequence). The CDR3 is CAWRAGSTEAFF. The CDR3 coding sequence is TGTGCCTGGAGAGCAGGATCCACTGAAGCTTTCTTT.

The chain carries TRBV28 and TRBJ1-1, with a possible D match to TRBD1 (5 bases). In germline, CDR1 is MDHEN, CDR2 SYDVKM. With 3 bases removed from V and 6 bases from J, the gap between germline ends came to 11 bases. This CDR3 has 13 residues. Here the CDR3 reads CASSFRGTAEAFF. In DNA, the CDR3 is TGTGCCAGCAGTTTTCGGGGGACCGCTGAAGCTTTCTTT.

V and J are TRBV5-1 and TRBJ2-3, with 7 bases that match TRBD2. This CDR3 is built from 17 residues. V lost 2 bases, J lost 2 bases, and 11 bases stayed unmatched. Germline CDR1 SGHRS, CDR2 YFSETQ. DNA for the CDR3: TGCGCCAGCAGCTTAGCTAGCGGAGGGAAGCACACAGATACGCAGTATTTT. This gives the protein CASSLASGGKHTDTQYF.

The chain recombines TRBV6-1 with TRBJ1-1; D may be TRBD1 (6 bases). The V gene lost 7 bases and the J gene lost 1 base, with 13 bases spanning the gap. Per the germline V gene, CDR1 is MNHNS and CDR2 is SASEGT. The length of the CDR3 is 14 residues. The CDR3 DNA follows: TGTGCCAGCACCCCCGGGACACAGAACACTGAAGCTTTCTTT. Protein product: CASTPGTQNTEAFF.

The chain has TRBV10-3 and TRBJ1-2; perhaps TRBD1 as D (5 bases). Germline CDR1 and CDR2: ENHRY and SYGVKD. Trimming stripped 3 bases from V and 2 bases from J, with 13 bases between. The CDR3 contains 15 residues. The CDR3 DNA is TGTGCCATCAGTGAAGGGGCAGCCTCAAACTATGGCTACACCTTC. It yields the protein CAISEGAASNYGYTF.

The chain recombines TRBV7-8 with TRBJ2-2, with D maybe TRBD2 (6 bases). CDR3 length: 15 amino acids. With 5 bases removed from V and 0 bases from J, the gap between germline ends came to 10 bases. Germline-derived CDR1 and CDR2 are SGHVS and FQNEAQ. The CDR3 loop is CASSPGGANTGELFF. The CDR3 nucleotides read TGTGCCAGCAGCCCCGGGGGTGCGAACACCGGGGAGCTGTTTTTT.

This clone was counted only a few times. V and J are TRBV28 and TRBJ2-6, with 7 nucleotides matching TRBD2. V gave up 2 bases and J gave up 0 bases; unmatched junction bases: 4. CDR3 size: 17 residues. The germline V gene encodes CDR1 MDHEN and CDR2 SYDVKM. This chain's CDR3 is CASSLGGVSSGANVLTF. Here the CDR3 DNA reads TGTGCCAGCAGTTTAGGGGGGGTGAGCTCTGGGGCCAACGTCCTGACTTTC.

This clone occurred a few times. Here the CDR3 reads CASSRLAGGDEQYF. The CDR3 coding sequence is TGTGCCAGCAGCAGACTAGCGGGAGGGGACGAGCAGTACTTC. The J gene is TRBJ2-7, the V gene TRBV7-3, with 14 bases identical to TRBD2. The CDR3 is made up of 14 amino acids. CDR1 and CDR2 (germline): SGHTA, FQGTGA. V gave up 5 bases and J gave up 5 bases; unmatched junction bases: 2.

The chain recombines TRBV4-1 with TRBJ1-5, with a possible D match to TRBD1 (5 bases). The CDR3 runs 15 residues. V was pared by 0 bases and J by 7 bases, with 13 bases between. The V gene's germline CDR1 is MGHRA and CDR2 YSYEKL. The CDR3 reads CASSQDQGLRQPQHF. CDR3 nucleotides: TGCGCCAGCAGCCAAGATCAGGGACTCCGGCAGCCCCAGCATTTT.

CDR3 nucleotides: TGTGCCAGCAGTCCCCAGACAGGGTTTCAGCCCCAGCATTTT. Translation gives CASSPQTGFQPQHF. The chain couples TRBV28 to TRBJ1-5; TRBD1 matches at 7 bases. This CDR3 has 14 residues. Looked up from germline, CDR1 is MDHEN and CDR2 is SYDVKM. The junction had 7 bases not matched to a gene; V was cut back by 5 bases and J by 6 bases.

This CDR3 is CASSPPGTGAYEQYF. The CDR3 nucleotides are TGTGCCAGCAGCCCCCCCGGGACAGGGGCTTACGAGCAGTACTTC. V and J are TRBV28 and TRBJ2-7; 10 nucleotides agree with TRBD1. This CDR3 contains 15 residues. The junction had 9 bases not matched to a gene; V was cut back by 6 bases and J by 4 bases. The germline V gene encodes CDR1 MDHEN and CDR2 SYDVKM.

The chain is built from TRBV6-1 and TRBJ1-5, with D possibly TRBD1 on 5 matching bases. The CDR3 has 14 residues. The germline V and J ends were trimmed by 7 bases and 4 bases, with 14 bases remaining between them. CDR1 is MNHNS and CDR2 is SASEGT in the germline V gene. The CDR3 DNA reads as TGTGCCAGCAAGGGGTTGCACCAAAATCAGCCCCAGCATTTT. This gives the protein CASKGLHQNQPQHF.

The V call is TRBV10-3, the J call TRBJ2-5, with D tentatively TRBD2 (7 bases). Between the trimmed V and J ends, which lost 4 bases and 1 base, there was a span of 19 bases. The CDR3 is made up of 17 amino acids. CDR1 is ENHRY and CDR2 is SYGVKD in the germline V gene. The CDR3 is CAISGRSGGGFQETQYF. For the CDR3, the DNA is TGTGCCATCAGTGGAAGATCGGGGGGCGGATTCCAAGAGACCCAGTACTTC.

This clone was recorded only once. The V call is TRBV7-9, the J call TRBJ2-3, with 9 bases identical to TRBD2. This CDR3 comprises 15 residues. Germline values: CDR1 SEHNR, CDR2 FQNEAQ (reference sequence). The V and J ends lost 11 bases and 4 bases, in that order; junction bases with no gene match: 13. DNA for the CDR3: TGTGCCGTCCCCGGGACTAGCATTAGTTCAGATACGCAGTATTTT. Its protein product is CAVPGTSISSDTQYF.

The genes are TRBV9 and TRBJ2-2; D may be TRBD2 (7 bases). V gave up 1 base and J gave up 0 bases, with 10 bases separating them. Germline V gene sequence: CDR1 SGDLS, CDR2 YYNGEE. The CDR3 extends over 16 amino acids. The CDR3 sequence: CASSVWEGANTGELFF. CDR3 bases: TGTGCCAGCAGCGTATGGGAGGGGGCGAACACCGGGGAGCTGTTTTTT.